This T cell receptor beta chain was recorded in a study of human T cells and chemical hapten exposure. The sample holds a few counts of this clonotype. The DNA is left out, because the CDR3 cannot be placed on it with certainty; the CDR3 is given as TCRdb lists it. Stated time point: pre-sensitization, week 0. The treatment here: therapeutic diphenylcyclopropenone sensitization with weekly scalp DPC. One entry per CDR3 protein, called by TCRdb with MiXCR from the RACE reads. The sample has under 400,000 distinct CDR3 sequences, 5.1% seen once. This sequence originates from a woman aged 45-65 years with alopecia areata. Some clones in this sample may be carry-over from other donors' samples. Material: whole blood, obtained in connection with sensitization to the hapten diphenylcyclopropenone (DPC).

The chain's CDR3 is CISVPEAKGPSSHEQYF. The rearrangement joins TRBV7-5 to TRBJ2-7; whether TRBD2, the table's D call, matches the DNA was not checked. TRBV7-5 is annotated as a pseudogene. The CDR3 has 17 residues if both end residues are counted.